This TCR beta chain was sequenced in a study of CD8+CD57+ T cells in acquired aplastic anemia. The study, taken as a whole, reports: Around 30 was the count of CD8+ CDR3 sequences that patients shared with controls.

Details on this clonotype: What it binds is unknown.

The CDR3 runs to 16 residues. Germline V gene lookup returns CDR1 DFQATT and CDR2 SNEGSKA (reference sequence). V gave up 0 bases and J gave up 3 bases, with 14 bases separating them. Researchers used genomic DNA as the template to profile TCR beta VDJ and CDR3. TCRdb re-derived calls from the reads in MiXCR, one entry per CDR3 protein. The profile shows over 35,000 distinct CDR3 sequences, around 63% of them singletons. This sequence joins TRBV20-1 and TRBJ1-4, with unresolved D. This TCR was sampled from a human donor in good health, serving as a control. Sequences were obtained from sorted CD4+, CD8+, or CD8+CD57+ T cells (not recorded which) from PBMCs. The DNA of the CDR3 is TGCAGTGCTAGAGAGGGAAGGACGGCGGCTAATGAAAAACTGTTTTTT. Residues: CSAREGRTAANEKLFF.